This T cell receptor beta chain was captured in a study of post-analysis software for immune sequencing data. Points from the study as a whole: When the samples were clustered directly with F measure, those that had been prepared in the same batch showed strong co-clustering. A significant reduction in normalized Chao1 diversity was observed in multiple sclerosis patients versus controls. The study found TRBV5-6, TRBV5-1 and TRBV20-1 among 4 or 5 TRBV segments more frequent in patients than controls.

Concerning this clonotype itself: Its antigen is unknown.

The library was made from cDNA and included unique molecular identifiers. One entry per CDR3 protein results from TCRdb running MiXCR on the PCR reads. The sample gives roughly 670,000 distinct CDR3 sequences, 55% to 60% of which show up once; about 10% is in the top ten. Germline CDR1 reads MNHEY; CDR2 reads SVGEGT. Trimming stripped 6 bases from V and 0 bases from J, with 19 bases between. This CDR3 is built from 17 residues. The TCR originated in a girl aged 2-10 years with multiple sclerosis. The specimen was blood. This chain connects TRBV6-2 or TRBV6-3 to TRBJ2-3, with D perhaps given as TRBD1 or TRBD2 (5 bases each). CDR3 in DNA: TGTGCCAGCAGCCCCGGGACCGGGGTCCGAAGCACAGATACGCAGTATTTT. This gives the protein CASSPGTGVRSTDTQYF.